The 28 T cell receptor beta chains below were found in one sample sequenced in a study of blood T cell repertoires in COVID-19. Here immunoSEQ multiplex PCR was the method, and the copy in TCRdb shows in-frame clones only, minus some. The sample includes roughly 180,000 clones, 82% of them seen just once. Sequenced: PBMCs or T cells enriched from blood (not recorded which). All receptors come from a man in his forties who had recovered from COVID-19.

About this clone: The same CDR3 arises from other DNA sequences in this sample as well. V gene TRBV7-9 combines with J gene TRBJ1-1; D remains ambiguous. CDR3 size: 13 residues. Germline V gives CDR1 SEHNR, CDR2 FQNEAQ (reference sequence). V was pared by 5 bases and J by 0 bases, with 7 bases between. The CDR3 nucleotides are TGTGCCAGCAGCAGTACTTTGAACACTGAAGCTTTCTTT. Its protein product is CASSSTLNTEAFF.

J is TRBJ2-3 and V is TRBV14; TRBD2 agrees at 9 bases. V lost 4 bases and J lost 14; bases outside the gene matches: 7. The germline V gene encodes CDR1 SGHDN and CDR2 FVKESK. The CDR3 consists of 12 residues. CDR3 in DNA: TGTGCCAGCAGCCCCTTAGCGGGAGTGCCGTATTTT. Its translation: CASSPLAGVPYF.

Only one count was recorded for this clone. This chain uses TRBV7-3 with TRBJ1-3; 7 bases align to TRBD1. Germline V lookup: CDR1 SGHTA, CDR2 FQGTGA. This CDR3 is built from 16 residues. V gave up 4 bases and J gave up 2 bases; unmatched junction bases: 8. CDR3 DNA sequence: TGTGCCAGCAGCTCCCGGACAGGAGAAGCTGGAAACACCATATATTTT. It encodes CASSSRTGEAGNTIYF.

J is TRBJ2-5 and V is TRBV4-2, with TRBD2 matching over 8 bases. With 7 bases clipped from V and 0 bases from J, the junction kept 13 bases outside the gene matches. The CDR3 runs 17 residues. The germline V gene has CDR1 LGHNA and CDR2 YNFKEQ. In DNA, the CDR3 is TGTGCCAGCACCCGCCGGAGCGGGAGCGGGGACCAAGAGACCCAGTACTTC. Protein sequence: CASTRRSGSGDQETQYF.

This clone was counted a few times. J is TRBJ2-7 and V is TRBV4-1, with 12 bases that match TRBD2. CDR3 length: 16 amino acids. The V gene end was trimmed by 0 bases and the J gene end by 4 bases; junction bases not matched to a gene: 4. Germline V gene sequence: CDR1 MGHRA, CDR2 YSYEKL. CDR3 bases: TGCGCCAGCAGCCAAGAGGCTAGCGGGAGGGGGTACGAGCAGTACTTC. As protein: CASSQEASGRGYEQYF.

As concerns this clone: Because the CDR3's place on the DNA is in doubt, the DNA is left out and the CDR3 is given as listed by TCRdb. The genes are TRBV7-9 and TRBJ1-2; the table's D gene call, TRBD1, was not cross checked with the DNA. Germline V gene sequence: CDR1 SEHNR, CDR2 FQNEAQ (reference sequence). The CDR3 length is 12 residues, termini included. The CDR3 loop is CASSFGQGASTF.

The gene calls are TRBV10-3 and TRBJ1-1; 9 bases map to TRBD1. Trimming removed 10 bases from V and 2 bases from J; junction bases left unmatched: 17. CDR3 length: 17 residues. Germline V gives CDR1 ENHRY, CDR2 SYGVKD. CDR3 DNA: TGTGCCACATCAGGGGGGCGCCGACAGGGGGTAAACACTGAAGCTTTCTTT. Translated, it gives CATSGGRRQGVNTEAFF.

The chain combines TRBV5-4 with TRBJ2-3; D not resolved. V gave up 2 bases and J gave up 8 bases, with 18 bases separating them. The CDR3 is 15 amino acids. The germline V gene encodes CDR1 SGHNT and CDR2 YYREEE (reference sequence). CDR3 region: CASSLPGSGVVTQYF. The CDR3 nucleotides read TGTGCCAGCAGCTTACCCGGATCAGGTGTCGTTACGCAGTATTTT.

V usage is TRBV27 and J usage is TRBJ1-1, with 7 nucleotides matching TRBD1. Germline V gives CDR1 MNHEY, CDR2 SMNVEV (reference sequence). The V and J ends lost 4 bases and 1 base, in that order; junction bases with no gene match: 3. The CDR3 has 14 residues. The DNA for the CDR3 is TGTGCCAGCAGTTACAGGGGAGGGAACACTGAAGCTTTCTTT. Its translation is CASSYRGGNTEAFF.

The V and J genes are TRBV5-1 and TRBJ2-3; D is perhaps TRBD2 (5 bases). This CDR3 has 13 amino acids. V lost 1 base, J lost 3 bases, and 6 bases lay in between. CDR1 is SGHRS, CDR2 YFSETQ, per germline. CDR3 bases: TGCGCCAGCAGCTTGAGGAGGACAGATACGCAGTATTTT. Its protein product is CASSLRRTDTQYF. Drawing the rest from reference TRBV5-1 and TRBJ2-3, the complete variable domain is KAGVTQTPRYLIKTRGQQVTLSCSPISGHRSVSWYQQTPGQGLQFLFEYFSETQRNKGNFPGRFSGRQFSNSRSEMNVSTLELGDSALYLCASSLRRTDTQYFGPGTRLTVL.

The CDR3 region has the DNA TGTGCCAGCAGTTCTGCCCCCCTCGACAGGGGCAACGAGCAGTACGTC. This gives the protein CASSSAPLDRGNEQYV. This chain connects TRBV27 to TRBJ2-7, with TRBD1 matching 8 bases. The CDR3 runs to 16 residues. V was clipped by 4 bases and J by 5 bases; unmatched bases: 13. Germline V lookup: CDR1 MNHEY, CDR2 SMNVEV (reference sequence).

This clone showed up just once. The genes are TRBV27 and TRBJ2-3, with TRBD2 matching over 10 bases. This CDR3 region has 15 residues. Germline-derived CDR1 and CDR2 are MNHEY and SMNVEV (reference sequence). Losses at the gene ends were 3 bases for V and 1 base for J; bases not matched to a gene: 1. CDR3 DNA sequence: TGTGCCAGCAGTTTTACTAGCGGGGGCACAGATACGCAGTATTTT. Encoded protein: CASSFTSGGTDTQYF.

The rearrangement joins TRBV7-6 to TRBJ2-5, with D hard to call. The length of the CDR3 is 13 residues. Germline V gene lookup returns CDR1 SGHVS and CDR2 FNYEAQ. The ends were cut back, 4 bases at V and 2 bases at J, with 8 bases in the middle. CDR3 region: CASSSDWQETQYF. CDR3 nucleotide sequence: TGTGCCAGCAGCTCAGACTGGCAAGAGACCCAGTACTTC.

V usage is TRBV27 and J usage is TRBJ2-3; the D is unclear. This CDR3 spans 15 amino acids. The germline V gene has CDR1 MNHEY and CDR2 SMNVEV (reference sequence). Trimming removed 7 bases from V and 0 bases from J, with 14 bases in between. The CDR3 region has the DNA TGTGCCAGCACCCGGTCCTATACTAGCACAGATACGCAGTATTTT. This gives the protein CASTRSYTSTDTQYF.

J is TRBJ2-7 and V is TRBV28; D possibly corresponds to TRBD2 (6 bases). The CDR3 sequence is 13 residues long. Germline loops: CDR1 MDHEN, CDR2 SYDVKM. The germline V and J ends were trimmed by 10 bases and 2 bases, with 15 bases remaining between them. The CDR3 nucleotides read TGTGCCACAATCCCCGGCGGGACCTACGAGCAGTACTTC. This sequence encodes CATIPGGTYEQYF. The full variable domain, completed using reference TRBV28 and TRBJ2-7, is DVKVTQSSRYLVKRTGEKVFLECVQDMDHENMFWYRQDPGLGLRLIYFSYDVKMKEKGDIPEGYSVSREKKERFSLILESASTNQTSMYLCATIPGGTYEQYFGPGTRLTVT.

This chain connects TRBV5-4 to TRBJ1-2, with a tentative D call TRBD1 (5 bases). The ends were cut back, 2 bases at V and 4 bases at J, with 12 bases in the middle. Germline V lookup: CDR1 SGHNT, CDR2 YYREEE (reference sequence). There are 14 residues in the CDR3. The CDR3: CASSFDRSTYGYTF. The CDR3 coding sequence is TGTGCCAGCAGCTTCGACAGATCCACCTATGGCTACACCTTC.

The count of this clone is one. The CDR3 here is CSAPTPGELFF. CDR3 sequence (DNA): TGCAGTGCCCCTACCCCCGGGGAGCTGTTTTTT. V gene TRBV20-1 combines with J gene TRBJ2-2; D call uncertain. The CDR3 totals 11 residues. CDR1 and CDR2 from the germline V gene are DFQATT and SNEGSKA (reference sequence). V lost 6 bases and J 6 bases, leaving 8 bases between the germline ends.

V is TRBV4-3 and J is TRBJ2-2; D may be TRBD1 (6 bases). This CDR3 spans 16 amino acids. The ends were cut back, 0 bases at V and 5 bases at J, with 13 bases in the middle. In germline, CDR1 is LGHNA, CDR2 YSLEER. The CDR3 loop is CASSQDSYRATGELFF. The DNA for the CDR3 is TGCGCCAGCAGCCAAGATTCGTACAGGGCGACCGGGGAGCTGTTTTTT.

This clone appeared a single time. V and J are TRBV5-1 and TRBJ2-3; 13 bases align to TRBD2. This CDR3 is built from 16 residues. CDR1 is SGHRS, CDR2 YFSETQ, per germline. Unmatched junction bases numbered 6, after V lost 4 bases and J lost 4 bases. The CDR3 sequence: CASSTGLAGASDTQYF. For the CDR3, the DNA is TGCGCCAGCAGCACCGGACTAGCGGGAGCTTCAGATACGCAGTATTTT. Variable domain in full (rest from reference TRBV5-1 and TRBJ2-3): KAGVTQTPRYLIKTRGQQVTLSCSPISGHRSVSWYQQTPGQGLQFLFEYFSETQRNKGNFPGRFSGRQFSNSRSEMNVSTLELGDSALYLCASSTGLAGASDTQYFGPGTRLTVL.

This clone was counted a few times. V gene TRBV4-1 combines with J gene TRBJ2-1, with D perhaps TRBD2 (5 bases). Trimming stripped 4 bases from V and 9 bases from J, with 19 bases between. In germline, CDR1 is MGHRA, CDR2 YSYEKL. The CDR3 totals 15 residues. The CDR3: CASSPKRIAGVEQFF. As DNA, the CDR3 is TGCGCCAGCAGCCCTAAAAGGATTGCCGGGGTTGAGCAGTTCTTC.

This rearrangement joins TRBV5-4 to TRBJ1-3, with TRBD1 matching over 9 bases. The CDR3 is made up of 17 amino acids. V shed 2 bases, J shed 2 bases, and the junction held 8 bases outside the gene matches. The V gene's germline CDR1 is SGHNT and CDR2 YYREEE (reference sequence). This chain's CDR3 is CASSFISGTGPGNTIYF. CDR3 nucleotide sequence: TGTGCCAGCAGCTTTATATCCGGGACAGGGCCTGGAAACACCATATATTTT.

The chain couples TRBV9 to TRBJ2-1; D is ambiguous. Per germline, CDR1 SGDLS and CDR2 YYNGEE. The CDR3 has 11 residues. V shed 7 bases and J shed 7 bases, with 9 bases lying between them. The CDR3 DNA sequence: TGTGCCAGCGCCGAGAGTAATGAGCAGTTCTTC. It translates to CASAESNEQFF.

The chain carries TRBV18 and TRBJ2-4; 10 positions agree with TRBD2. The CDR3 has 18 residues. Germline V gene data show CDR1 as KGHSH and CDR2 as LQKENI. The trim removed 1 base at V and 7 bases at J, leaving 13 bases unmatched. CDR3 DNA sequence: TGTGCCAGCTCACCACAAAAGAGGAGCGGGAGGGCGGACAACATTCAGTACTTC. Translation gives CASSPQKRSGRADNIQYF. Full variable domain (missing parts from reference TRBV18 and TRBJ2-4): NAGVMQNPRHLVRRRGQEARLRCSPMKGHSHVYWYRQLPEEGLKFMVYLQKENIIDESGMPKERFSAEFPKEGPSILRIQQVVRGDSAAYFCASSPQKRSGRADNIQYFGAGTRLSVL.

The chain uses TRBV28 and TRBJ1-2, with D possibly matching TRBD1 (5 bases). The length of the CDR3 is 13 residues. The V end lost 4 bases, the J end lost 4 bases, and 10 bases lay between the germline ends. Germline CDR1 MDHEN, CDR2 SYDVKM. CDR3 bases: TGTGCCAGCAGTTCTCGACAGCTCTATGGCTACACCTTC. Protein sequence: CASSSRQLYGYTF.

The gene calls are TRBV29-1 and TRBJ1-1, with D possibly being TRBD1 (6 bases). V lost 6 bases, J lost 0 bases, and 20 bases lay in between. This CDR3 has 16 residues. CDR1 is SQVTM and CDR2 is ANQGSEA in the germline V gene. CDR3 residues: CSVAMGDTDMNTEAFF. In DNA, the CDR3 is TGCAGCGTCGCTATGGGGGACACCGACATGAACACTGAAGCTTTCTTT.

Points on this clone: Other DNA sequences of this sample code for an identical CDR3. The rearrangement links TRBV7-6 to TRBJ2-1; 9 bases fit TRBD2. Per germline, CDR1 SGHVS and CDR2 FNYEAQ. The ends lost 1 base at V and 8 bases at J; junction bases unmatched: 9. This CDR3 region has 16 residues. CDR3 in DNA: TGTGCCAGCAGCTTAGGCGGCGGGAGGGCCCTCGATGAGCAGTTCTTC. The encoded protein is CASSLGGGRALDEQFF.

The gene calls are TRBV18 and TRBJ2-1; 7 nucleotides line up with TRBD2. The ends lost 0 bases at V and 6 bases at J; junction bases unmatched: 8. The V gene's germline CDR1 is KGHSH and CDR2 LQKENI. This CDR3 is built from 16 residues. The CDR3 nucleotides are TGTGCCAGCTCACCACCGTCCGGGACTACAACCAATGAGCAGTTCTTC. Encoded protein: CASSPPSGTTTNEQFF.

The chain is built from TRBV3-1 (or the pseudogene TRBV3-2) and TRBJ2-7; the match to TRBD2 covers 7 bases. The CDR3 has 16 residues. After removal of 1 base from V and 0 bases from J, the junction contained 6 bases not matched to a gene. CDR1 LGHDT and CDR2 YNNKEL come from the germline V gene (reference sequence). The CDR3 is CASSQGEGLRSYEQYV. In DNA form, the CDR3 reads TGTGCCAGCAGCCAAGGGGAGGGGTTACGCTCCTACGAGCAGTACGTC.